The T cell receptor beta chain under discussion was sequenced for a study of tumor-infiltrating lymphocytes in primary liver carcinoma. The V gene end was trimmed by 3 bases and the J gene end by 4 bases; junction bases not matched to a gene: 5. The CDR3 runs to 17 residues. Looked up from germline, CDR1 is SGHAT and CDR2 is FQNNGV. Starting material for RNA and DNA co-extraction consisted of about 20-32 mg of unsorted bulk tissue. This clonotype counts as medium-sized. TCR beta cDNA came from about 0.55 ug total RNA, primed with a constant-region primer. Library construction for TCR beta comprised three nested multiplex PCR rounds performed with slightly modified ARM-PCR. Running around 9 cycles apiece, the first two PCR rounds relied on TRBV1-TRBV30 forward primers together with a C-beta reverse primer. TCRdb redid the calling of the multiplex PCR reads with MiXCR, one entry per CDR3 protein. This table has about 120,000 distinct CDR3 sequences, 55% to 75% appearing once.

The sample taken for sequencing was liver tumor tissue from sampling region 1. As to subset: tumor region T1, superior pole. V usage is TRBV11-2 and J usage is TRBJ2-2; 13 bases agree with TRBD2. The sequence came from a woman aged 60-75 years with primary liver carcinoma and hepatitis B virus infection. The CDR3 bases are TGTGCCAGCAGCTTCCCCGGGACTAGCGGGACCACCGGGGAGCTGTTTTTT. Residues: CASSFPGTSGTTGELFF. Based on the CDR3 plus reference TRBV11-2 and TRBJ2-2, the full variable domain is EAGVAQSPRYKIIEKRQSVAFWCNPISGHATLYWYQQILGQGPKLLIQFQNNGVVDDSQLPKDRFSAERLKGVDSTLKIQPAKLEDSAVYLCASSFPGTSGTTGELFFGEGSRLTVL.